Listed below are T cell receptor beta chains from one sample, sequenced in a study of shared clonotypes between healthy human individuals. Repertoires were generated with immunoSEQ multiplex PCR, while TCRdb's copy carries only in-frame clones and drops some. This table has 1.5 million to 1.9 million clones, 95% to 99% appearing once. Sequencing was done on a sample of naive CD4+ T cells sorted from blood. The receptor set was obtained from a man aged 25-45 years in good health. Both conserved end residues are part of each CDR3. D genes are given only for firm matches. Clone size is shown for a subset of rows, as once, few, many or a class of expanded clone.

- | TRBJ2-1 | TRBV28 | - | CASSFGGESYNEQFF | TGTGCCAGCAGTTTTGGAGGGGAATCCTACAATGAGCAGTTCTTC
- | TRBJ2-1 | TRBV6-6 | - | CATGTGRGYNEQFF | TGTGCCACCGGCACAGGGAGGGGGTACAATGAGCAGTTCTTC
- | TRBJ2-5 | TRBV25-1 | - | CASLEWERETQYF | TGTGCCAGCCTAGAATGGGAAAGGGAGACCCAGTACTTC
TRBD2 | TRBJ2-1 | TRBV2 | - | CASSAGTSGNNEQFF | TGTGCCAGCAGTGCCGGGACTAGCGGGAACAATGAGCAGTTCTTC
- | TRBJ1-5 | TRBV6-8 | - | CASSYGQHYSNQPQHF | TGTGCCAGCAGTTACGGGCAGCACTATAGCAATCAGCCCCAGCATTTT
- | TRBJ2-7 | TRBV7-9 | - | CASSLGTTVAYEQYF | TGTGCCAGCAGCTTAGGTACGACCGTGGCCTACGAGCAGTACTTC
TRBD2 | TRBJ2-1 | TRBV7-7 | - | CASSFTTKVGRVHSSYNEQFF | TGTGCTAGCAGTTTTACCACGAAGGTCGGGAGGGTCCACAGCTCCTACAATGAGCAGTTCTTC
- | TRBJ1-5 | TRBV7-9 | few | CASSLQGGPLYQPQHF | TGTGCCAGCAGCTTGCAGGGTGGCCCACTATATCAGCCCCAGCATTTT
- | TRBJ1-1 | TRBV29-1 | - | CSVAQSGGRGVKTEAFF | TGCAGCGTTGCCCAGTCGGGGGGGCGAGGGGTAAAGACTGAAGCTTTCTTT
- | TRBJ2-1 | TRBV18 | once | CASSPARDEQFF | TGTGCCAGCTCACCAGCGCGGGATGAGCAGTTCTTC
TRBD1 | TRBJ2-7 | TRBV6-5 | - | CASSRTGSSYEQYF | TGTGCCAGCAGCCGGACAGGGAGCTCCTACGAGCAGTACTTC
TRBD1 | TRBJ1-4 | TRBV5-5 | - | CASSGRGRPSPNEKLFF | TGTGCCAGCAGCGGGAGGGGGCGACCCTCCCCAAATGAAAAACTGTTTTTT
TRBD2 | TRBJ2-1 | TRBV5-5 | once | CASSGRELDNEQFF | TGTGCCAGCAGCGGGCGGGAGCTCGACAATGAGCAGTTCTTC
TRBD2 | TRBJ2-5 | TRBV7-2 | - | CASSTGLAGGRETQYF | TGTGCCAGCAGCACGGGACTAGCGGGAGGGAGAGAGACCCAGTACTTC
- | TRBJ2-7 | TRBV19 | - | CASSIGESAYEQYF | TGTGCCAGTAGTATAGGAGAGTCAGCCTACGAGCAGTACTTC
- | TRBJ1-1 | TRBV7-9 | - | CASLTDRTEAFF | TGTGCCAGCTTAACGGACCGCACTGAAGCTTTCTTT
TRBD2 | TRBJ2-1 | TRBV14 | - | CASSRASGRGYNEQFF | TGTGCCAGCAGCCGCGCTAGCGGGAGGGGATACAATGAGCAGTTCTTC
- | TRBJ2-5 | TRBV2 | - | CASSDHYRETQYF | TGTGCCAGCAGTGATCACTACCGAGAGACCCAGTACTTC
TRBD1 | TRBJ2-3 | TRBV10-1 | - | CASSDQGADGDTQYF | TGCGCCAGCAGTGACCAGGGGGCCGATGGGGATACGCAGTATTTT
TRBD1 | TRBJ1-5 | TRBV7-2 | - | CASSQGGDQPQHF | TGTGCCAGCAGCCAGGGGGGGGATCAGCCCCAGCATTTT
- | TRBJ2-3 | TRBV9 | - | CASSVVALAGDTQYF | TGTGCCAGCAGCGTAGTGGCGCTCGCCGGAGATACGCAGTATTTT
- | TRBJ2-5 | TRBV19 | once | CASSSELGEAQYF | TGTGCCAGTAGTAGTGAACTTGGAGAGGCCCAGTACTTC
TRBD2 | TRBJ2-3 | TRBV4-3 | - | CASSQDNRRGAPTDTQYF | TGCGCCAGCAGCCAAGATAACCGGCGGGGGGCGCCTACAGATACGCAGTATTTT
- | TRBJ2-1 | TRBV9 | once | CASSAQGLTYNEQFF | TGTGCCAGCAGCGCTCAGGGTCTAACCTACAATGAGCAGTTCTTC
- | TRBJ1-2 | TRBV20-1 | - | CSARVRDGYTF | TGCAGTGCTAGAGTCCGGGATGGCTACACCTTC
- | TRBJ2-5 | TRBV5-1 | - | CASSLWGIMETQYF | TGCGCCAGCAGCTTGTGGGGCATTATGGAGACCCAGTACTTC
- | TRBJ2-1 | TRBV5-4 | - | CASSSRVQEWWFF | TGTGCCAGCAGCTCGAGGGTACAGGAGTGGTGGTTCTTC
TRBD2 | TRBJ2-7 | TRBV10-3 | - | CAIRGLAYEQYF | TGTGCCATCAGAGGACTAGCCTACGAGCAGTACTTC
TRBD2 | TRBJ2-2 | TRBV9 | - | CASSRRTSGTNTGELFF | TGTGCCAGCTCACGCAGGACTAGCGGGACGAACACCGGGGAGCTGTTTTTT
- | TRBJ2-7 | TRBV5-1 | - | CASSLAGSDRAEQYF | TGCGCCAGCAGCCTGGCCGGTTCGGATAGGGCCGAGCAGTACTTC
- | TRBJ2-7 | TRBV7-2 | - | CASSLTTLSYEQYF | TGTGCCAGCAGCTTAACTACTCTCTCCTACGAGCAGTACTTC
- | TRBJ2-5 | TRBV5-1 | - | CASSLASGQETQYF | TGCGCCAGCAGCTTAGCAAGCGGGCAAGAGACCCAGTACTTC
- | TRBJ1-1 | TRBV18 | - | CASSQDRMNTEAFF | TGTGCCAGCTCCCAGGACAGAATGAACACTGAAGCTTTCTTT
- | TRBJ1-1 | TRBV6-5 | - | CASSYSTGITTEAFF | TGTGCCAGCAGTTACTCAACAGGGATTACCACTGAAGCTTTCTTT
- | TRBJ2-1 | TRBV6-5 | - | CASSQDSYNEQFF | TGTGCCAGCAGCCAGGACAGTTACAATGAGCAGTTCTTC
- | TRBJ1-2 | TRBV5-1 | - | CASSGGLRGDYGYTF | TGCGCCAGCAGCGGGGGACTACGGGGCGACTATGGCTACACCTTC